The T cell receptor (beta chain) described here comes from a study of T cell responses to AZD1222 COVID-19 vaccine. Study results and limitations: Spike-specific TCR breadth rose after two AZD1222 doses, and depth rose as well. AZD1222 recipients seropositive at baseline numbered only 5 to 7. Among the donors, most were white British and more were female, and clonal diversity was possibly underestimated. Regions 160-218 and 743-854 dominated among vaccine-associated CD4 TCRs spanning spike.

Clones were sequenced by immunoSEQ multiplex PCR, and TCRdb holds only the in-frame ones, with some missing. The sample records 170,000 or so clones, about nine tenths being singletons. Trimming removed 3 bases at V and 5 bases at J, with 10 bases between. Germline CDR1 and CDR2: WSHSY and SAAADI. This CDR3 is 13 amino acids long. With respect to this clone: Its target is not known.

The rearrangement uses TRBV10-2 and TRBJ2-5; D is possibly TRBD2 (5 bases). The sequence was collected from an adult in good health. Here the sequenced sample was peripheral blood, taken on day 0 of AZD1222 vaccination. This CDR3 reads CASSDQSGETQYF. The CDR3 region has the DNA TGCGCCAGCAGTGACCAATCGGGGGAGACCCAGTACTTC.